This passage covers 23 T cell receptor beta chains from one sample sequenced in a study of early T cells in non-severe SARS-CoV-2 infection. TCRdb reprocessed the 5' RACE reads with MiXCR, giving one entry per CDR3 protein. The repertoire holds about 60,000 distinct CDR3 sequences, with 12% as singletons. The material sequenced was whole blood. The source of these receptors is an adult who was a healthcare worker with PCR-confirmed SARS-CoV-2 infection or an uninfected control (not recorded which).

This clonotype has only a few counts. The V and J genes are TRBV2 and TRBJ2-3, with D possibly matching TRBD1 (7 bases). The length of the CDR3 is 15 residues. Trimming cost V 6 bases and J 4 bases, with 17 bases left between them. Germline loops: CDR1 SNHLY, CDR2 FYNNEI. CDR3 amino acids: CASSGEEGASDTQYF. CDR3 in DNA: TGTGCCAGCAGCGGTGAGGAGGGGGCATCAGATACGCAGTATTTT.

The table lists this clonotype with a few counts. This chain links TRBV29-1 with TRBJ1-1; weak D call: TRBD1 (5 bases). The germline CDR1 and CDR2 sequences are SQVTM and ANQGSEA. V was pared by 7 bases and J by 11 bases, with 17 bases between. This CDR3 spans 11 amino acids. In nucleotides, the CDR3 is TGCAGCGGGGGAACACAGGAACCGGCTTTCTTT. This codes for CSGGTQEPAFF. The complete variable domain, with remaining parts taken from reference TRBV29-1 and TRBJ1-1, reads SAVISQKPSRDICQRGTSLTIQCQVDSQVTMMFWYRQQPGQSLTLIATANQGSEATYESGFVIDKFPISRPNLTFSTLTVSNMSPEDSSIYLCSGGTQEPAFFGQGTRLTVV.

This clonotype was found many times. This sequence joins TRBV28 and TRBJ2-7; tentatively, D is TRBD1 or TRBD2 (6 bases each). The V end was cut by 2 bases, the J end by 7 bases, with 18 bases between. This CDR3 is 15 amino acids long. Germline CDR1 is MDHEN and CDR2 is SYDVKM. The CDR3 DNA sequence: TGTGCCAGCAGTTTAATCGGTGCGAGGGGGAGGGAGCAGTACTTC. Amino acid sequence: CASSLIGARGREQYF.

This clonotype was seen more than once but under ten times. The CDR3 DNA reads as TGCAGCGTCGAACTCGGACAGAGCTACGAGCAGTACTTC. Protein product: CSVELGQSYEQYF. This chain connects TRBV29-1 to TRBJ2-7, with D perhaps matching TRBD1 (6 bases). This CDR3 region has 13 residues. Germline loops: CDR1 SQVTM, CDR2 ANQGSEA. V was trimmed by 6 bases and J by 3 bases, leaving 15 bases between them.

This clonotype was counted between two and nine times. CDR3 sequence (DNA): TGTGCCAGCAGTCAAGCGGACAGGAGCTCCTACGAGCAGTACTTC. Protein sequence: CASSQADRSSYEQYF. The chain recombines TRBV6-2 or TRBV6-3 with TRBJ2-7, with 7 bases identical to TRBD1. Germline V gene data show CDR1 as MNHEY and CDR2 as SVGEGT. Trimming removed 5 bases from V and 0 bases from J; junction bases left unmatched: 7. The CDR3 contains 15 residues.

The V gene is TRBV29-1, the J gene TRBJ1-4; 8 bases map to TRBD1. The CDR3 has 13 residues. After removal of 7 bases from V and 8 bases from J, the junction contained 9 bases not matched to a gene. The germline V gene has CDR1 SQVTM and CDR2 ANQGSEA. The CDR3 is CSAADRVGEKLFF. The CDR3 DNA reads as TGCAGCGCCGCGGACAGGGTGGGAGAAAAACTGTTTTTT.

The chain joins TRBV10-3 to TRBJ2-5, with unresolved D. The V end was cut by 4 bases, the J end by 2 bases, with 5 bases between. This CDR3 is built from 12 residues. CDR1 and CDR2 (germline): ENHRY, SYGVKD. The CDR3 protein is CAISVEQETQYF. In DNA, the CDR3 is TGTGCCATCAGTGTGGAACAAGAGACCCAGTACTTC.

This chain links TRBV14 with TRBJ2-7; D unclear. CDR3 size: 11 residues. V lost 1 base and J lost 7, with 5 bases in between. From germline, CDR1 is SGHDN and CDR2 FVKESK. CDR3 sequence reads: CASSQVEEQYF. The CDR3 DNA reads TGTGCCAGCAGCCAAGTCGAAGAGCAGTACTTC.

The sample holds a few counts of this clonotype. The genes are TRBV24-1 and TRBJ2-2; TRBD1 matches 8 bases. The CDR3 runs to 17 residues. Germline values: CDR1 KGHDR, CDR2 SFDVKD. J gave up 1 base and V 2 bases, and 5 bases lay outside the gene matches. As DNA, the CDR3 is TGTGCCACCAGTGATTGGACCGGGACAGGGAACACCGGGGAGCTGTTTTTT. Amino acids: CATSDWTGTGNTGELFF.

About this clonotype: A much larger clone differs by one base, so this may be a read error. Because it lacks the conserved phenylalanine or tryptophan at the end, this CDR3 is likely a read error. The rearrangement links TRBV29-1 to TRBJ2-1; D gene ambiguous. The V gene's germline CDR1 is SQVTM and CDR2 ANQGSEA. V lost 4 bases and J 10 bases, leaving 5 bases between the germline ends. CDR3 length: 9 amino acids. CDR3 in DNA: TGCAGCGTTGCCCCAGAGCAGTTCTTA. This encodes CSVAPEQFL.

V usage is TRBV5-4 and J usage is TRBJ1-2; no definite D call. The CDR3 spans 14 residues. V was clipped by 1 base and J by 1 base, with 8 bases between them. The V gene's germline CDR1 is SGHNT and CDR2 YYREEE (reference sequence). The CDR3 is CASSLSWVNYGYTF. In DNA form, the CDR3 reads TGTGCCAGCAGCTTGTCTTGGGTTAACTATGGCTACACCTTC.

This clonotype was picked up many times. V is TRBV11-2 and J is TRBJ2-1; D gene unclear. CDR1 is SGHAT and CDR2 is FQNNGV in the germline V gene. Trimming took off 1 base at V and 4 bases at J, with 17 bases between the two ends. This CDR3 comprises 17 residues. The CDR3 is CASSLGVVQLYYNEQFF. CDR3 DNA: TGTGCCAGCAGCTTAGGGGTTGTACAGTTGTATTACAATGAGCAGTTCTTC.

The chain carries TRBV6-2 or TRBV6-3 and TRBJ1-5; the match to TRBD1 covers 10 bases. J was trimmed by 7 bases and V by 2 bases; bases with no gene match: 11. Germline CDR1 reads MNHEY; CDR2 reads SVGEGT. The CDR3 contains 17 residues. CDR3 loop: CASSYEPGQGFGQPQHF. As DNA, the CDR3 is TGTGCCAGCAGTTACGAACCGGGACAGGGGTTCGGACAGCCCCAGCATTTT.

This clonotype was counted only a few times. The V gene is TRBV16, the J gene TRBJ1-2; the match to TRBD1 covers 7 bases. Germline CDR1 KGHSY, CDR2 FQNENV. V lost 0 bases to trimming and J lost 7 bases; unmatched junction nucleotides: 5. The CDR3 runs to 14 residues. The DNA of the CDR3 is TGTGCCAGCAGCCAATCAAGGGGGCAGTCTGGCTACACCTTC. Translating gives CASSQSRGQSGYTF.

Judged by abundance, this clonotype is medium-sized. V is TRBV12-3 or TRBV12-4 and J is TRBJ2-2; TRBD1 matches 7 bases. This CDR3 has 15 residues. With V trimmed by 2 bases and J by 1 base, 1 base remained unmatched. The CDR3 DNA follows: TGTGCCAGCAGTTTACAGGGGGAGAACACCGGGGAGCTGTTTTTT. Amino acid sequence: CASSLQGENTGELFF.

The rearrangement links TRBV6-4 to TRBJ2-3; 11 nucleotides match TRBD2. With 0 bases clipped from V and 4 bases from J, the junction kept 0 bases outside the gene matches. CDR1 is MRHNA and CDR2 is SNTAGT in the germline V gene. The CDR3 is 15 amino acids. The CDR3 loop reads CASSDSSGGADTQYF. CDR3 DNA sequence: TGTGCCAGCAGTGACTCTAGCGGGGGGGCAGATACGCAGTATTTT.

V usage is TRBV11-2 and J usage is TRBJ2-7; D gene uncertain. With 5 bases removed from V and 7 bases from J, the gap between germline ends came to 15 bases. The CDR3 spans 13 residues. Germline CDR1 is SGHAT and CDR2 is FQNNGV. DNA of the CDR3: TGTGCCAGCAGCGCCCTGCGGTGGGGAGAGCAGTACTTC. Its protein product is CASSALRWGEQYF. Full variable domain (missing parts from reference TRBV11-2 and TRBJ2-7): EAGVAQSPRYKIIEKRQSVAFWCNPISGHATLYWYQQILGQGPKLLIQFQNNGVVDDSQLPKDRFSAERLKGVDSTLKIQPAKLEDSAVYLCASSALRWGEQYFGPGTRLTVT.

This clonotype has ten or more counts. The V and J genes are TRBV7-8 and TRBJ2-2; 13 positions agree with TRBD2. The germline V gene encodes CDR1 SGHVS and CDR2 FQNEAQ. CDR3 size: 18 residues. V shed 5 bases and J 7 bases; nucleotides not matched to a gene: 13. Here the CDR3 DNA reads TGTGCCAGCAGCCCCCTCGGACTAGCGGGGGCCCTGGGCGGGGAGCTGTTTTTT. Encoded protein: CASSPLGLAGALGGELFF.

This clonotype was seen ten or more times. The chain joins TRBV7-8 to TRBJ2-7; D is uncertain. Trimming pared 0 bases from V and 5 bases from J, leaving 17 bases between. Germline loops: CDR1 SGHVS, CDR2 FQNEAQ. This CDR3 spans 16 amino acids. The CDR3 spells CASSLARQGRIDEQYF. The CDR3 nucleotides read TGTGCCAGCAGCTTAGCCCGGCAAGGACGCATAGACGAGCAGTACTTC.

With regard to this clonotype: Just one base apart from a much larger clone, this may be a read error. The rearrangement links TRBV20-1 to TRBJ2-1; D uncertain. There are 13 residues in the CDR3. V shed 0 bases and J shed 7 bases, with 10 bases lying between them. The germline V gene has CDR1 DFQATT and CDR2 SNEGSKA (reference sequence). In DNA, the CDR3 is TGCAGTGCTAGAGATCGCGCGGAAAATGAGCAGTTCTTC. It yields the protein CSARDRAENEQFF.

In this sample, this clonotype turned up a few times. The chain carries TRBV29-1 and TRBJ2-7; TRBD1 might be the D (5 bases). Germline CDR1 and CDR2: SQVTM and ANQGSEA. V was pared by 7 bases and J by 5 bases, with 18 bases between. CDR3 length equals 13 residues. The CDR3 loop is CSATTRVINEQYF. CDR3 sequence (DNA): TGCAGCGCTACGACCAGGGTAATAAACGAGCAGTACTTC.

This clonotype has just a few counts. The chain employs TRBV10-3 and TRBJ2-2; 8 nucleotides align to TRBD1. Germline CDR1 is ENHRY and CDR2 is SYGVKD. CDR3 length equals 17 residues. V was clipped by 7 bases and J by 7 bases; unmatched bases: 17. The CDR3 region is CAITPNPGQEANGELFF. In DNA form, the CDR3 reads TGTGCCATCACCCCCAACCCGGGACAGGAGGCTAACGGGGAGCTGTTTTTT.

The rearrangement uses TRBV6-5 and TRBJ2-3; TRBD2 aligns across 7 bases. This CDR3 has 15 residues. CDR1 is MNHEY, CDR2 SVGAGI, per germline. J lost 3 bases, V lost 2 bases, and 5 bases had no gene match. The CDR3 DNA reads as TGTGCCAGCAGTTACCACGGGGGGTCTACAGATACGCAGTATTTT. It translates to CASSYHGGSTDTQYF.